The 30 T cell receptor beta chains listed next were all sequenced from one sample in a study of beta chain features in type 1 diabetes. The sequenced template was cDNA made from the entire isolated RNA. Sequenced by immunoSEQ multiplex PCR; TCRdb stores in-frame clones only, minus some. The table has roughly 450,000 clones, approximately 10% seen once. The sample taken for sequencing was naive CD4+ T cells from blood. The receptors originated from a woman aged 18-29 years in good health.

The gene calls are TRBV7-2 and TRBJ1-5; D unresolved. The CDR3 loop spans 13 amino acids. Germline CDR1 is SGHTA and CDR2 is FQGNSA. V was clipped by 4 bases and J by 5 bases, with 9 bases between them. For the CDR3, the DNA is TGTGCCAGCAGCTCAGACATGGATCAGCCCCAGCATTTT. Amino acids: CASSSDMDQPQHF.

This clone was detected a few times. The chain couples TRBV11-2 to TRBJ2-1; D unclear. The ends were cut back, 5 bases at V and 12 bases at J, with 14 bases in the middle. The CDR3 runs to 12 residues. Germline V gene lookup returns CDR1 SGHAT and CDR2 FQNNGV. The chain's CDR3 is CASSPRLMGQFF. In DNA form, the CDR3 reads TGTGCCAGCAGCCCACGTTTGATGGGGCAGTTCTTC.

This clone was counted between two and nine times. V usage is TRBV6-5 and J usage is TRBJ2-2; 7 bases agree with TRBD1. Germline V lookup: CDR1 MNHEY, CDR2 SVGAGI. J gave up 2 bases and V 6 bases, and 6 bases lay outside the gene matches. The CDR3 consists of 15 residues. Here the CDR3 DNA reads TGTGCCAGCAGCCGGGACAGATCTAACACCGGGGAGCTGTTTTTT. Amino acid sequence: CASSRDRSNTGELFF.

This clone occurred a few times. The V gene is TRBV7-2, the J gene TRBJ2-1, with 10 bases lining up with TRBD2. The CDR3 length is 15 residues. V gave up 4 bases and J gave up 7 bases; unmatched junction bases: 7. The germline gives CDR1 SGHTA, CDR2 FQGNSA. CDR3 sequence reads: CASSSASGGRNEQFF. CDR3 coding DNA: TGTGCCAGCAGCTCAGCTAGCGGGGGTAGGAATGAGCAGTTCTTC.

This clone has a handful of counts. The J gene is TRBJ1-1, the V gene TRBV29-1; TRBD1 aligns across 7 bases. Unmatched junction bases numbered 15, after V lost 4 bases and J lost 1 base. CDR3 length: 17 amino acids. CDR1 is SQVTM, CDR2 ANQGSEA, per germline. CDR3 coding DNA: TGCAGCGTTGCACAGGGGTCTTCGATAGGGGCGAACACTGAAGCTTTCTTT. It yields the protein CSVAQGSSIGANTEAFF. The whole variable domain, remainder taken from reference TRBV29-1 and TRBJ1-1, is SAVISQKPSRDICQRGTSLTIQCQVDSQVTMMFWYRQQPGQSLTLIATANQGSEATYESGFVIDKFPISRPNLTFSTLTVSNMSPEDSSIYLCSVAQGSSIGANTEAFFGQGTRLTVV.

This clone came up a few times. The gene calls are TRBV15 and TRBJ1-1; no firm D call. The CDR3 is 13 residues long. In germline, CDR1 is LNHNV, CDR2 YYDKDF (reference sequence). V lost 0 bases and J lost 0, with 2 bases in between. In DNA form, the CDR3 reads TGTGCCACCAGCAGAGAGCTGAACACTGAAGCTTTCTTT. Amino acids: CATSRELNTEAFF.

In this sample, this clone turned up a few times. J is TRBJ2-5 and V is TRBV29-1; weak D call: TRBD2 (6 bases). This CDR3 has 13 amino acids. V gave up 5 bases and J gave up 3 bases, with 13 bases separating them. Germline-derived CDR1 and CDR2 are SQVTM and ANQGSEA. The CDR3 DNA follows: TGCAGCGTTTCGGGACGGGGGAAAGAGACCCAGTACTTC. Protein sequence: CSVSGRGKETQYF.

This clone was counted between two and nine times. The V and J genes are TRBV29-1 and TRBJ2-7; D perhaps matches TRBD2 (6 bases). V lost 4 bases and J 2 bases, leaving 9 bases between the germline ends. In germline, CDR1 is SQVTM, CDR2 ANQGSEA. CDR3 length: 12 amino acids. CDR3 residues: CSVGDSTYEQYV. The CDR3 DNA reads TGCAGCGTTGGGGACTCAACCTACGAGCAGTACGTC.

The sample holds many counts of this clone. This chain joins TRBV7-2 and TRBJ2-7; D remains ambiguous. The germline V and J ends were trimmed by 5 bases and 5 bases, with 19 bases remaining between them. The CDR3 is 15 residues long. CDR1 is SGHTA, CDR2 FQGNSA, per germline. The CDR3: CASSERLRPRDEQYF. CDR3 DNA: TGTGCCAGCAGCGAGAGACTGAGACCAAGGGACGAGCAGTACTTC.

The V gene is TRBV5-1, the J gene TRBJ1-6, with TRBD1 as a possible D gene (6 bases). The ends were cut back, 4 bases at V and 1 base at J, with 12 bases in the middle. Looked up from germline, CDR1 is SGHRS and CDR2 is YFSETQ. The CDR3 extends over 16 amino acids. The chain's CDR3 is CASSPTQGSYNSPLHF. The CDR3, as DNA: TGCGCCAGCAGCCCAACCCAGGGGTCCTATAATTCACCCCTCCACTTT.

This chain uses TRBV29-1 with TRBJ2-3; D may be TRBD1 or TRBD2 (5 bases each). The CDR3 is made up of 12 amino acids. Germline V gives CDR1 SQVTM, CDR2 ANQGSEA. Trimming cost V 6 bases and J 1 base, with 8 bases left between them. The CDR3 spells CSVWDGTDTQYF. The CDR3 nucleotides read TGCAGCGTATGGGACGGCACAGATACGCAGTATTTT.

The V gene is TRBV2, the J gene TRBJ2-7; tentatively, D is TRBD1 (6 bases). CDR1 is SNHLY and CDR2 is FYNNEI in the germline V gene. The CDR3 runs to 13 residues. The V and J ends lost 6 bases and 2 bases respectively, with 11 bases between them. The CDR3 loop reads CASRQGLPYEQYF. The CDR3 nucleotides read TGTGCCAGCAGACAGGGCCTCCCCTACGAGCAGTACTTC. The full variable domain, completed using reference TRBV2 and TRBJ2-7, is EPEVTQTPSHQVTQMGQEVILRCVPISNHLYFYWYRQILGQKVEFLVSFYNNEISEKSEIFDDQFSVERPDGSNFTLKIRSTKLEDSAMYFCASRQGLPYEQYFGPGTRLTVT.

This clone showed up just a few times. Here the CDR3 reads CASSLSNSGANVLTF. In DNA form, the CDR3 reads TGCGCCAGCAGCTTGTCGAACTCTGGGGCCAACGTCCTGACTTTC. The chain carries TRBV5-1 and TRBJ2-6; D not certain. Per germline, CDR1 SGHRS and CDR2 YFSETQ. Trimming pared 1 base from V and 0 bases from J, leaving 5 bases between. This CDR3 region has 15 residues.

This clone was observed a few times. The rearrangement links TRBV30 to TRBJ2-5, with TRBD2 matching over 9 bases. Germline V gene lookup returns CDR1 GTSNPN and CDR2 SVGIG (reference sequence). This CDR3 has 17 amino acids. Trimming cost V 0 bases and J 2 bases; bases outside gene matches: 10. The CDR3 nucleotides are TGTGCCTGGAGTGTATCGAGAAGCGGGAGGATTCAAGAGACCCAGTACTTC. This gives the protein CAWSVSRSGRIQETQYF.

This chain links TRBV4-3 with TRBJ1-2, with 10 positions matching TRBD1. Losses at the gene ends were 4 bases for V and 4 bases for J; bases not matched to a gene: 6. The germline V gene encodes CDR1 LGHNA and CDR2 YSLEER. CDR3 length equals 15 residues. For the CDR3, the DNA is TGCGCCAGCAGCCCTGGGACAGGGGACCCCTATGGCTACACCTTC. This encodes CASSPGTGDPYGYTF.

The gene calls are TRBV15 and TRBJ1-4; TRBD1 matches 8 bases. The trim removed 5 bases at V and 7 bases at J, leaving 9 bases unmatched. Germline V gene sequence: CDR1 LNHNV, CDR2 YYDKDF (reference sequence). The CDR3 has 15 residues. The CDR3 DNA follows: TGTGCCACCAGCCCTGGACAGGGAGGTCTTGAAAAACTGTTTTTT. It is translated as CATSPGQGGLEKLFF. Drawing the rest from reference TRBV15 and TRBJ1-4, the complete variable domain is DAMVIQNPRYQVTQFGKPVTLSCSQTLNHNVMYWYQQKSSQAPKLLFHYYDKDFNNEADTPDNFQSRRPNTSFCFLDIRSPGLGDTAMYLCATSPGQGGLEKLFFGSGTQLSVL.

This clone has only a few counts. The chain carries TRBV9 and TRBJ2-3, with TRBD2 as a possible D gene (6 bases). The CDR3 has 17 amino acids. Germline V gives CDR1 SGDLS, CDR2 YYNGEE. Trimming removed 3 bases from V and 2 bases from J, with 19 bases in between. CDR3 nucleotide sequence: TGTGCCAGCAGCGCGGGAGAGGGGCTGCGATCCACAGATACGCAGTATTTT. Amino acid sequence: CASSAGEGLRSTDTQYF.

This clone has a handful of counts. The identical CDR3 is also encoded by other nucleotide sequences in the sample. The chain is built from TRBV4-2 and TRBJ2-6; tentatively, D is TRBD2 (5 bases). Trimming removed 1 base at V and 4 bases at J, with 8 bases between. The CDR3 extends over 15 amino acids. Per the germline V gene, CDR1 is LGHNA and CDR2 is YNFKEQ. CDR3 coding DNA: TGTGCCAGCAGCCAAGGAGGGTCCGGGGCCAACGTCCTGACTTTC. Translating it yields CASSQGGSGANVLTF.

This clone showed up just a few times. V and J are TRBV28 and TRBJ1-2; 7 bases fit TRBD1. Germline V CDR1 and CDR2: MDHEN, SYDVKM. V gave up 5 bases and J gave up 10 bases; unmatched junction bases: 10. The CDR3 has 13 residues. Here the CDR3 DNA reads TGTGCCAGCAGTCCCCGGGACAGTTCTGTCTACACCTTC. Its translation is CASSPRDSSVYTF.

This clone was observed a handful of times. The sample has other DNA sequences that encode this CDR3 too. CDR3 in amino acids: CASSLAADTQYF. CDR3 DNA: TGTGCCAGCAGCTTAGCGGCAGATACGCAGTATTTT. This chain uses TRBV7-2 with TRBJ2-3; D is uncertain. The germline V gene has CDR1 SGHTA and CDR2 FQGNSA. V dropped 0 bases and J dropped 4 bases, with 2 bases sitting between them. CDR3 length equals 12 residues.

CDR3 sequence reads: CASSRTSPFF. The DNA of the CDR3 is TGTGCCAGCAGCCGGACCAGCCCGTTCTTC. The chain carries TRBV28 and TRBJ2-1, with D unclear. Germline loops: CDR1 MDHEN, CDR2 SYDVKM. With 6 bases removed from V and 15 bases from J, the gap between germline ends came to 12 bases. CDR3 length: 10 residues.

Worth noting for this clone: This may come from a read error, since a much larger clone is one base off. Other nucleotide sequences from this sample produce the same CDR3. The J gene is TRBJ2-3, the V gene TRBV18; D gene ambiguous. The CDR3 has 12 residues. V lost 6 bases and J 0 bases, leaving 4 bases between the germline ends. Germline lookup yields CDR1 KGHSH and CDR2 LQKENI. The CDR3 bases are TGTGCCAGCTCCCCTAGCACAGATACGCAGTATTTT. Its translation is CASSPSTDTQYF.

This chain links TRBV30 with TRBJ2-3, with no clear D. The germline V gene has CDR1 GTSNPN and CDR2 SVGIG (reference sequence). The CDR3 loop spans 13 amino acids. Trimming removed 5 bases from V and 2 bases from J, with 11 bases in between. CDR3 protein: CAWETNPTDTQYF. The CDR3 region has the DNA TGTGCCTGGGAGACGAATCCCACAGATACGCAGTATTTT.

This clone was picked up a small number of times. The V gene is TRBV28, the J gene TRBJ2-3; tentatively, D is TRBD1 (5 bases). The germline gives CDR1 MDHEN, CDR2 SYDVKM. CDR3 length equals 13 residues. The germline V and J ends were trimmed by 7 bases and 4 bases, with 12 bases remaining between them. CDR3 protein: CASKAGRSDTQYF. DNA for the CDR3: TGTGCCAGCAAGGCAGGGCGGTCAGATACGCAGTATTTT. Supplemented by reference TRBV28 and TRBJ2-3, the full variable domain reads DVKVTQSSRYLVKRTGEKVFLECVQDMDHENMFWYRQDPGLGLRLIYFSYDVKMKEKGDIPEGYSVSREKKERFSLILESASTNQTSMYLCASKAGRSDTQYFGPGTRLTVL.

This clone was found a few times. The chain joins TRBV29-1 to TRBJ1-2, with D possibly being TRBD1 (6 bases). The CDR3 loop spans 12 amino acids. The V and J ends lost 7 bases and 5 bases respectively, with 14 bases between them. CDR1 SQVTM and CDR2 ANQGSEA come from the germline V gene. The CDR3 is CSAEDRIYGYTF. In DNA form, the CDR3 reads TGCAGCGCTGAGGACAGAATTTATGGCTACACCTTC.

This clone has a handful of counts. The chain employs TRBV7-9 and TRBJ1-4, with 7 bases matching TRBD1. Germline CDR1 and CDR2: SEHNR and FQNEAQ (reference sequence). The CDR3 totals 13 residues. J lost 7 bases, V lost 8 bases, and 7 bases had no gene match. The DNA of the CDR3 is TGTGCCAGCTCCGGGACAGCGGGTGAAAAACTGTTTTTT. It codes for CASSGTAGEKLFF.

In regard to this clone: The same CDR3 arises from other DNA sequences in this sample as well. The rearrangement joins TRBV9 to TRBJ2-3; maybe TRBD2 (5 bases). The V end lost 2 bases, the J end lost 1 base, and 5 bases lay between the germline ends. CDR1 is SGDLS, CDR2 YYNGEE, per germline. The length of the CDR3 is 13 residues. CDR3 loop: CASSVEGTDTQYF. Here the CDR3 DNA reads TGTGCCAGCAGCGTGGAGGGCACAGATACGCAGTATTTT.

The gene calls are TRBV27 and TRBJ1-2; D is undetermined. The CDR3 is made up of 13 amino acids. V lost 5 bases to trimming and J lost 0 bases, with 7 bases between them. Germline CDR1 reads MNHEY; CDR2 reads SMNVEV (reference sequence). The DNA of the CDR3 is TGTGCCAGCAGTAATAAAGCTAACTATGGCTACACCTTC. Its protein is CASSNKANYGYTF.

V and J are TRBV28 and TRBJ1-1, with 7 bases identical to TRBD1. The germline gives CDR1 MDHEN, CDR2 SYDVKM. V dropped 8 bases and J dropped 4; count of bases not matched to a gene: 10. The CDR3 runs 14 residues. The CDR3 is CASQGGPSATEAFF. CDR3 coding DNA: TGTGCCAGCCAGGGGGGGCCCTCGGCCACTGAAGCTTTCTTT.

This clone was observed a handful of times. V and J are TRBV7-9 and TRBJ1-1; a possible D gene is TRBD1 (5 bases). The CDR3 contains 16 residues. Deletions cut 5 bases from V and 0 bases from J, with 16 bases between. Germline lookup yields CDR1 SEHNR and CDR2 FQNEAQ (reference sequence). This CDR3 is CASSPWGGNMNTEAFF. In nucleotides, the CDR3 is TGTGCCAGCAGCCCCTGGGGGGGTAACATGAACACTGAAGCTTTCTTT.